The rows below give T cell receptor beta chains drawn from one sample of a study of PD-L1 blockade in urothelial cancer. Profiled with immunoSEQ multiplex PCR; TCRdb holds only in-frame clones, not every one. The sample records 35,000 to 40,000 clones, 70% to 90% being singletons. Sequencing used PBMCs, obtained around atezolizumab (anti-PD-L1) treatment. The receptors originated from a man at least 80 years old with urothelial cancer. CDR3s include the opening cysteine and the closing phenylalanine or tryptophan. The D gene is left open where the match is weak. Size values are once, few and many counts, or a class for expanded clones, and some rows have none.

D: TRBD1
V: TRBV5-8
size: NA
J: TRBJ2-5
CDR3: CASSLGDRVEETQYF
DNA: TGTGCCAGCAGCTTGGGGGACAGGGTTGAAGAGACCCAGTACTTC

D: TRBD2
V: TRBV19
size: few
J: TRBJ2-7
CDR3: CASSIGPSGSYEQYF
DNA: TGTGCCAGTAGTATAGGGCCTAGCGGGTCCTACGAGCAGTACTTC

D: TRBD2
V: TRBV15
size: once
J: TRBJ2-7
CDR3: CATSRGDYSYEQYF
DNA: TGTGCCACCAGCAGAGGGGACTACTCCTACGAGCAGTACTTC

D: NA
V: TRBV7-9
size: NA
J: TRBJ1-5
CDR3: CASSGTGFQPQHF
DNA: TGTGCCAGCAGCGGCACAGGGTTTCAGCCCCAGCATTTT

D: TRBD2
V: TRBV19
size: NA
J: TRBJ2-4
CDR3: CASSPLPQRELAKNIQYF
DNA: TGTGCCAGTAGCCCCCTCCCCCAGCGGGAGCTAGCCAAAAACATTCAGTACTTC

D: TRBD2
V: TRBV5-6
size: NA
J: TRBJ2-5
CDR3: CASSPTSARSQETQYF
DNA: TGTGCCAGCAGTCCGACTAGCGCCCGAAGCCAAGAGACCCAGTACTTC

D: NA
V: TRBV30
size: NA
J: TRBJ2-3
CDR3: CAWSVGGADTQYF
DNA: TGTGCCTGGAGTGTAGGGGGTGCAGATACGCAGTATTTT

D: TRBD1
V: TRBV6-5
size: NA
J: TRBJ2-1
CDR3: CASSRDRAYNEQFF
DNA: TGTGCCAGCAGCCGGGACAGGGCCTACAATGAGCAGTTCTTC

D: TRBD2
V: TRBV6-1
size: NA
J: TRBJ2-3
CDR3: CASSEEAGGPDTQYF
DNA: TGTGCCAGCAGTGAAGAGGCGGGAGGGCCGGATACGCAGTATTTT

D: TRBD1
V: TRBV28
size: NA
J: TRBJ1-2
CDR3: CASSYGTGGAYGYTF
DNA: TGTGCCAGCAGTTACGGGACAGGGGGCGCCTATGGCTACACCTTC

D: TRBD1
V: TRBV6-5
size: NA
J: TRBJ1-2
CDR3: CASSWGQGARGYTF
DNA: TGTGCCAGCAGTTGGGGACAGGGGGCACGTGGCTACACCTTC

D: NA
V: TRBV18
size: NA
J: TRBJ2-2
CDR3: CASSPLLTSTGELFF
DNA: TGTGCCAGCTCACCACTTCTCACTTCCACCGGGGAGCTGTTTTTT

D: NA
V: TRBV30
size: NA
J: TRBJ1-2
CDR3: CAWRSAITGGYTF
DNA: TGTGCCTGGAGGTCAGCGATCACGGGTGGCTACACCTTC

D: TRBD2
V: TRBV7-2
size: once
J: TRBJ2-5
CDR3: CASSQSPGGGETQYF
DNA: TGTGCCAGCAGCCAAAGTCCGGGAGGGGGAGAGACCCAGTACTTC

D: NA
V: TRBV19
size: NA
J: TRBJ1-1
CDR3: CASSIGQPLDSEAFF
DNA: TGTGCCAGTAGTATTGGACAGCCCCTAGACTCTGAAGCTTTCTTT